The 2 T cell receptor beta chains below all came from one sample that was sequenced in a study of glioma-infiltrating T cells. Using RNA template, CDR3s of TCR alpha and beta were amplified with iRepertoire arm-PCR. MiXCR was run by TCRdb on the multiplex PCR reads, yielding one entry per CDR3 protein. The repertoire has more than 110,000 distinct CDR3 sequences, about 39% of them found once; the top ten carry around 18%. Specimen: glioma tissue, nonneoplastic brain tissue, or PBMCs (not recorded which). The receptors originated from a human donor with low-grade glioma or glioblastoma, undergoing nonglioma brain surgery, or in good health (not recorded which).

This clonotype came up once. Germline and junction disagree at one end, which may indicate a read error. CDR3 sequence (DNA): TGTGCCACCAGGGAGGGCACTGAAGCTTTCTTT. Protein sequence: CATREGTEAFF. The V call is TRBV10-2, the J call TRBJ1-1; perhaps TRBD1 as D (5 bases). CDR1 is WSHSY, CDR2 SAAADI, per germline. CDR3 size: 11 residues.

This clonotype was counted many times. This chain links TRBV27 with TRBJ2-1, with no clear D. CDR1 is MNHEY and CDR2 is SMNVEV in the germline V gene (reference sequence). The CDR3 contains 15 residues. V was trimmed by 2 bases and J by 0 bases, leaving 8 bases between them. The CDR3 DNA sequence: TGTGCCAGCAGTTTACGCGGAACCTCCTACAATGAGCAGTTCTTC. Amino acids: CASSLRGTSYNEQFF.